This T cell receptor beta chain was sequenced for a study of T cells in tumors after PD-1 blockade. Study-level background: During anti-PD-1 treatment, some patients continued daily vismodegib 150 mg. Peripheral blood samples averaged about 33,000 unique clonotypes and 113,528 templates.

On this clone itself: The antigen is unknown.

The CDR3 extends over 13 amino acids. Germline assignment: CDR1 GTSNPN and CDR2 SVGIG (reference sequence). The ends were cut back, 0 bases at V and 4 bases at J, with 7 bases in the middle. Method: immunoSEQ multiplex PCR; TCRdb's copy keeps in-frame clones and lacks some. The data contain over 20,000 clones, roughly 80% of them seen just once; the ten biggest clones take up roughly 12%. The study's findings and limits: Blood contained 35% to 50% of the tumor's TCR clonotypes.

This sequence was found in a human donor with basal cell carcinoma. The sample consisted of PBMCs, taken after anti-PD-1 treatment. V usage is TRBV30 and J usage is TRBJ1-5; no clear D gene. The CDR3 DNA is TGTGCCTGGAGTGTGGATGTTAATCAGCCCCAGCATTTT. Translated: CAWSVDVNQPQHF. Complete variable domain (other parts from reference TRBV30 and TRBJ1-5): SQTIHQWPATLVQPVGSPLSLECTVEGTSNPNLYWYRQAAGRGLQLLFYSVGIGQISSEVPQNLSASRPQDRQFILSSKKLLLSDSGFYLCAWSVDVNQPQHFGDGTRLSIL.